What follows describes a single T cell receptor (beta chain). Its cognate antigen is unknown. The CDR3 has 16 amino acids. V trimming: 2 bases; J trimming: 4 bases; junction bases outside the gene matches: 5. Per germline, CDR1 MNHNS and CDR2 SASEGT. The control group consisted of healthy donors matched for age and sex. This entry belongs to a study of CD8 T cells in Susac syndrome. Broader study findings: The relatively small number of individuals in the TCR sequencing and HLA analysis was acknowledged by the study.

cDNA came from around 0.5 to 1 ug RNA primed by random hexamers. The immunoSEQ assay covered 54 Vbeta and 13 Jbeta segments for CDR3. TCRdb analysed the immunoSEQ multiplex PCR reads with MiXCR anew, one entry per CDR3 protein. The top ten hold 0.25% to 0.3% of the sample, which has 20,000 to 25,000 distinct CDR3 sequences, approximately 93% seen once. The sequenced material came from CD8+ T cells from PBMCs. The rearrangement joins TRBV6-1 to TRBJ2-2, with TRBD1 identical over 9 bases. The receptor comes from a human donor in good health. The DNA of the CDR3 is TGTGCCAGCAGTGAATTACAGGGGGCCGGCACCGGGGAGCTGTTTTTT. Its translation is CASSELQGAGTGELFF.